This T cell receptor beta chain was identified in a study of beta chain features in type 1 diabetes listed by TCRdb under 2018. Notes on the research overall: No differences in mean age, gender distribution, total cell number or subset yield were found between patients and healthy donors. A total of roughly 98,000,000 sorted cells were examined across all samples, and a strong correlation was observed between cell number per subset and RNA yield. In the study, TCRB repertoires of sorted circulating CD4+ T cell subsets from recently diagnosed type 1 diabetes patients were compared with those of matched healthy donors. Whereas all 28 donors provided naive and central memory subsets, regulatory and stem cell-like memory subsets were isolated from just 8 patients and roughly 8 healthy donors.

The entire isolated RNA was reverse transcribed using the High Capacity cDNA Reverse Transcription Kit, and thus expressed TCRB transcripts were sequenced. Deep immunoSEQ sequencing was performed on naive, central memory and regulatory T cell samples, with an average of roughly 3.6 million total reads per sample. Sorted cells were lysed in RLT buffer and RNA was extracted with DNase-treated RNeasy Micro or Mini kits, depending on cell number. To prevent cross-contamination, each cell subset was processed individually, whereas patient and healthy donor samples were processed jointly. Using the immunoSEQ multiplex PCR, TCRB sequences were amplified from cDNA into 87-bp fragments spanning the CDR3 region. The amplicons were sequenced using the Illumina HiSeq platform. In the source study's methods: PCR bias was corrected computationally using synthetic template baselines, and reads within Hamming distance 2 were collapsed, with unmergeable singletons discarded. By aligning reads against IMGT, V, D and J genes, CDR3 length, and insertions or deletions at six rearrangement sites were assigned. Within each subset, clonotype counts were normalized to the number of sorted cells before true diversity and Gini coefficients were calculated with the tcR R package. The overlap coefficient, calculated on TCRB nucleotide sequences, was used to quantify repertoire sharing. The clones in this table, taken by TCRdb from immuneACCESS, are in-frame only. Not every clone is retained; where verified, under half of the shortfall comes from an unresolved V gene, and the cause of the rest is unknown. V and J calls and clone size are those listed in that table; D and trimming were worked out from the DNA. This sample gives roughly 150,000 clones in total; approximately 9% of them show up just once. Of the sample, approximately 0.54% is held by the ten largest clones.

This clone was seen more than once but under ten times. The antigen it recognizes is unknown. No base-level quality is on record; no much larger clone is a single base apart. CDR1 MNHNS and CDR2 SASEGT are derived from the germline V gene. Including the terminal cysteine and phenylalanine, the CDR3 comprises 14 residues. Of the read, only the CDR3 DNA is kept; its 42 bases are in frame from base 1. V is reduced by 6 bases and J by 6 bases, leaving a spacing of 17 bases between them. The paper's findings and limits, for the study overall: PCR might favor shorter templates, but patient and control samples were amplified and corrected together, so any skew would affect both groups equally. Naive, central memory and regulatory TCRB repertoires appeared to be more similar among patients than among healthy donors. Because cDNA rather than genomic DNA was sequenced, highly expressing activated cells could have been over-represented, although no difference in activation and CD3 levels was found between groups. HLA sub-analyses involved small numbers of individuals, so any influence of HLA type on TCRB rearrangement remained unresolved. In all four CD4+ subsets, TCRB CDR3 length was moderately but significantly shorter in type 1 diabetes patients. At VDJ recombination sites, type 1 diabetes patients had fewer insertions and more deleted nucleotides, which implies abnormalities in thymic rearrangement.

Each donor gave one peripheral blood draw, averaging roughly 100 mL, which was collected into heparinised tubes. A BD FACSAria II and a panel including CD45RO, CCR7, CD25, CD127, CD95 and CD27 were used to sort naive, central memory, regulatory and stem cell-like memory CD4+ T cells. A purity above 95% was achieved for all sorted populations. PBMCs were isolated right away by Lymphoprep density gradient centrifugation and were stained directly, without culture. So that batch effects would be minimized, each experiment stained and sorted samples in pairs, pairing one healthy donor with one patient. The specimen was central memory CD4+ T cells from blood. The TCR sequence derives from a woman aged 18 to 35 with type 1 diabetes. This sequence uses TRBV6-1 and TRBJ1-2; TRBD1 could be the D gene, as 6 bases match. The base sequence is TGTGCCAGCAGCACTAGAACAGGGTTTAATGGCTACACCTTC. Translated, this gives CASSTRTGFNGYTF.